This is a list of T cell receptor beta chains from one sample in a study of T cells after yellow fever vaccination. TCRdb itself ran the 5' RACE reads through MiXCR, one entry per CDR3 protein. This sample has around 340,000 distinct CDR3 sequences, with 8.5% to 10% found just once. Sample: PBMCs, taken on the day of the first yellow fever vaccination. These receptors originate from a man aged 18 to 29 who received the YFV17D yellow fever vaccine. The CDR3 runs from the conserved cysteine through the conserved F or W. D genes are given only for firm matches. Some rows mark clone size as missing; the rest say once, few, many or name a class of expanded clone.

J: TRBJ2-1
V: TRBV12-3/TRBV12-4
D: TRBD1
size: many
DNA: TGTGCCAGCAGTCCCGACAGGGGGCAATCAAGGGAGCAGTTCTTC
CDR3: CASSPDRGQSREQFF

J: TRBJ1-1
V: TRBV9
D: -
size: -
DNA: TGTGCCAGCAGCGGGACGGGGTACACTGAAGCTTTCTTT
CDR3: CASSGTGYTEAFF

J: TRBJ2-6
V: TRBV5-1
D: TRBD1
size: -
DNA: TGCGCCAGCAGCCCTCAGGGGGCGTCTGGGGCCAACGTCCTGACTTTC
CDR3: CASSPQGASGANVLTF

J: TRBJ1-5
V: TRBV3-1
D: TRBD1
size: few
DNA: TGTGCCAGCAGCCACCTTCTGACAGGGAGGGTTCAGCCCCAGCATTTT
CDR3: CASSHLLTGRVQPQHF

J: TRBJ2-3
V: TRBV25-1
D: TRBD2
size: few
DNA: TGTGCCAGCACTAGCGGGGGTGTCGCAGATACGCAGTATTTT
CDR3: CASTSGGVADTQYF

J: TRBJ1-2
V: TRBV19
D: TRBD1
size: -
DNA: TGTGCCAGTCGAGGGGAGGGGGCGCCGATCGACGGCTACACCTTC
CDR3: CASRGEGAPIDGYTF

J: TRBJ1-6
V: TRBV5-1
D: -
size: -
DNA: TGCGCCAGCAGCTTGGGGACGGGAGGAGGTAATTCACCCCTCCACTTT
CDR3: CASSLGTGGGNSPLHF

J: TRBJ2-7
V: TRBV11-2
D: -
size: few
DNA: TGTGCCAGCAGCCCGAATGGAAGGACACCGTACTACGAGCAGTACTTC
CDR3: CASSPNGRTPYYEQYF

J: TRBJ2-1
V: TRBV7-9
D: -
size: -
DNA: TGTGCCAGCAGCTTTATGGGACCTACCTACAATGAGCAGTTCTTC
CDR3: CASSFMGPTYNEQFF

J: TRBJ2-5
V: TRBV10-3
D: -
size: -
DNA: TGTGCCATCAGTGATCGAAGGTACCAAGAGACCCAGTACTTC
CDR3: CAISDRRYQETQYF

J: TRBJ1-5
V: TRBV5-5
D: TRBD1
size: -
DNA: TGTGCCAGCAGCCTACGGACAGGGGGCGGTCAGCCCCAGCATTTT
CDR3: CASSLRTGGGQPQHF

J: TRBJ1-6
V: TRBV20-1
D: -
size: many
DNA: TGCAGTGCCCCGTTAGATGGGGCCCTCCACTTT
CDR3: CSAPLDGALHF

J: TRBJ2-5
V: TRBV21-1
D: -
size: few
DNA: TGTGCCAGCAGCAAAGCGCGGGGTTACCAAGAGACCCAGTACTTC
CDR3: CASSKARGYQETQYF

J: TRBJ2-3
V: TRBV20-1
D: TRBD2
size: few
DNA: TGCAGTGCCAGTGCTAGCGGGGCTGGCGGTACGCAGTATTTT
CDR3: CSASASGAGGTQYF

J: TRBJ1-2
V: TRBV4-1
D: TRBD1
size: few
DNA: TGCGCCAGCAGCCAAGGCGGGGGACAGGGGAACTTCGGTGGCTACACCTTC
CDR3: CASSQGGGQGNFGGYTF

J: TRBJ2-3
V: TRBV5-1
D: -
size: -
DNA: TGCGCCAGCAGCTTCAGGGTTGAAGATACGCAGTATTTT
CDR3: CASSFRVEDTQYF

J: TRBJ2-2
V: TRBV14
D: -
size: few
DNA: TGTGCCAGCAGCCCCCTGAGGGGTAGTGAGAGGGAGGAGCTGTTTTTT
CDR3: CASSPLRGSEREELFF

J: TRBJ1-1
V: TRBV5-1
D: -
size: many
DNA: TGCGCCAGCAGGTCCTTATCTGAAGCTTTCTTT
CDR3: CASRSLSEAFF

J: TRBJ2-2
V: TRBV28
D: -
size: few
DNA: TGTGCCAGCAGTCCCCGGGCCGCACATACCGGGGAGCTGTTTTTT
CDR3: CASSPRAAHTGELFF

J: TRBJ1-5
V: TRBV14
D: -
size: -
DNA: TGTGCCAGCAGCCAAGGGGGAGGAATCAATCAGCCCCAGCATTTT
CDR3: CASSQGGGINQPQHF

J: TRBJ2-6
V: TRBV5-1
D: TRBD2
size: few
DNA: TGCGCCAGCAGCGCTAGACTAGCGGTGGCAGGGGCCAACGTCCTGACTTTC
CDR3: CASSARLAVAGANVLTF

J: TRBJ2-7
V: TRBV6-5
D: -
size: -
DNA: TGTGCCAGCAGTTCTCTGGGGTGGGCCTACGAGCAGTACTTC
CDR3: CASSSLGWAYEQYF

J: TRBJ1-2
V: TRBV19
D: -
size: few
DNA: TGTGCCAGTAGTAGCGCCCCCCCCCACGGCTACACCTTC
CDR3: CASSSAPPHGYTF

J: TRBJ2-2
V: TRBV12-3/TRBV12-4
D: -
size: -
DNA: TGTGCCAGCAGTTTTGGGGAAACCGGAGAGCTGTTTTTT
CDR3: CASSFGETGELFF

J: TRBJ2-2
V: TRBV6-2/TRBV6-3
D: -
size: many
DNA: TGTGCCAGCGGCAATAATTACGGGGAGCTGTTTTTT
CDR3: CASGNNYGELFF

J: TRBJ1-2
V: TRBV5-1
D: -
size: many
DNA: TGCGCCAGCAGCACCACAGGGAACTATGGCTACACCTTC
CDR3: CASSTTGNYGYTF

J: TRBJ2-7
V: TRBV20-1
D: -
size: -
DNA: TGCAGTGCTAGAGATCGTGGGACGAGCTCCTACGAGCAGTACTTC
CDR3: CSARDRGTSSYEQYF

J: TRBJ2-5
V: TRBV7-2
D: TRBD2
size: many
DNA: TGTGCCAGCAGCTTTACTAGCGGGGAATTCCAAGAGACCCAGTACTTC
CDR3: CASSFTSGEFQETQYF

J: TRBJ1-5
V: TRBV6-5
D: -
size: few
DNA: TGTGCCAGCAGTTACTCGCCAGGGGTTCGTCAGCCCCAGCATTTT
CDR3: CASSYSPGVRQPQHF

J: TRBJ2-5
V: TRBV7-2
D: TRBD2
size: few
DNA: TGTGCCAGCAGCTTAGCCCCCAGAGGGAGCGGGGACGAGACCCAGTACTTC
CDR3: CASSLAPRGSGDETQYF

J: TRBJ2-2
V: TRBV5-1
D: -
size: few
DNA: TGCGCCAGTAAGGACAGCACCGGGGAGCTGTTTTTT
CDR3: CASKDSTGELFF

J: TRBJ2-1
V: TRBV29-1
D: TRBD1
size: many
DNA: TGCAGCGTTGAAGGACAGGGACCCAATGAGCAGTTCTTC
CDR3: CSVEGQGPNEQFF

J: TRBJ1-4
V: TRBV4-3
D: -
size: many
DNA: TGCGCCAGCAGCCAAGAGTGGGGGGGCTCGTCTAATGAAAAACTGTTTTTT
CDR3: CASSQEWGGSSNEKLFF

J: TRBJ2-7
V: TRBV10-3
D: TRBD1
size: few
DNA: TGTGCCATTAGACCGGGGGACAGGGGCTACGAGCAGTACTTC
CDR3: CAIRPGDRGYEQYF

J: TRBJ2-5
V: TRBV23-1
D: -
size: few
DNA: TGCGCCAGCAGTCCCAACAGCCAAGAGACCCAGTACTTC
CDR3: CASSPNSQETQYF

J: TRBJ2-3
V: TRBV27
D: -
size: many
DNA: TGTGCCAGCAGGAAGGCGGTGGGTACGCAGTATTTT
CDR3: CASRKAVGTQYF

J: TRBJ1-1
V: TRBV5-1
D: -
size: -
DNA: TGCGCCAGCAGCATAATGACGGAGAACACTGAAGCTTTCTTT
CDR3: CASSIMTENTEAFF

J: TRBJ2-3
V: TRBV5-1
D: -
size: few
DNA: TGCGCCAGCAGCTTGGACCCCTCAGATACGCAGTATTTT
CDR3: CASSLDPSDTQYF

J: TRBJ2-7
V: TRBV6-1
D: -
size: few
DNA: TGTGCCAGCAGGACCCCGGGTCAGGGATACGAGCAGTACTTC
CDR3: CASRTPGQGYEQYF

J: TRBJ2-1
V: TRBV7-3
D: -
size: -
DNA: TGTGCCAGCAGGCGCGGACCCGGGGATGAGCAGTTCTTC
CDR3: CASRRGPGDEQFF

J: TRBJ2-5
V: TRBV20-1
D: TRBD2
size: -
DNA: TGCAGTGCTAGAGATCCTCTGCGGGGGGGCCGGGAGACCCAGTACTTC
CDR3: CSARDPLRGGRETQYF

J: TRBJ2-2
V: TRBV24-1
D: -
size: few
DNA: TGTGCCACCAGTGATTTGTACACCGGGGAGCTGTTTTTT
CDR3: CATSDLYTGELFF

J: TRBJ1-3
V: TRBV5-1
D: TRBD1
size: few
DNA: TGCGCCAGCAGCTTGGACAGGGGTGGAAACACCATATATTTT
CDR3: CASSLDRGGNTIYF

J: TRBJ1-4
V: TRBV5-1
D: TRBD1
size: -
DNA: TGCGCCAGCAGCTGGGGGGACAGGGATATAGAAAAACTGTTTTTT
CDR3: CASSWGDRDIEKLFF

J: TRBJ1-1
V: TRBV5-1
D: -
size: few
DNA: TGCGCCAGCAGCTTGGGAACCACAGTGAACACTGAAGCTTTCTTT
CDR3: CASSLGTTVNTEAFF